This T cell receptor (beta chain) was obtained from a study of molecular identifiers for immune sequencing clone quantification. This clonotype was seen ten or more times. The ends lost 0 bases at V and 4 bases at J; junction bases unmatched: 6. The CDR3 has 16 residues. Germline-derived CDR1 and CDR2 are SGHKS and YYEKEE (reference sequence). TCRdb processed the PCR reads anew with MiXCR; each CDR3 protein has one entry. The sample carries approximately 670,000 distinct CDR3 sequences, approximately 20% recorded once. The rearrangement joins TRBV5-5 to TRBJ2-7, with 11 bases fitting TRBD2. This receptor was obtained from a human donor in good health. Some libraries in this study had Jurkat cell RNA spiked in. Specimen: naive CD8+ T cells from blood, with Jurkat cell RNA spiked in. The subset: FACS-sorted CD8+CD4-CCR7+CD45RA+ naive T cells. CDR3 coding DNA: TGTGCCAGCAGCTTGGCAGCCGGGACTAGCGGTTACGAGCAGTACTTC. It translates to CASSLAAGTSGYEQYF.